The rows below give T cell receptor beta chains drawn from one sample of a study of T-cell memory formation after mild COVID-19. Using its own MiXCR run on the 5' RACE reads, TCRdb lists one record per CDR3 protein. The data contain around 260,000 distinct CDR3 sequences, around 15% of them singletons. The sample comprised PBMCs or a T cell subset sorted from them (not recorded which). These receptors came from a man aged 18 to 29 who had mild COVID-19 (a few samples of this study predate the infection). Cell type and time point are not known. Both conserved end residues are trimmed from each CDR3.

TRBJ1-1	TRBV20-1	SARDIRVGDTEAF
TRBJ2-1	TRBV7-9	ASSPRDRPLHEQF
TRBJ1-1	TRBV24-1	ATSARRGTEAF
TRBJ2-3	TRBV5-1	ASAPETTDTQY
TRBJ2-5	TRBV15	ATSKLQGSETQY
TRBJ1-1	TRBV7-2	ASSFPATEAF
TRBJ1-5	TRBV6-2/TRBV6-3	ASRRLPNQPQH
TRBJ2-5	TRBV12-3/TRBV12-4	ASSPDYEETQY
TRBJ1-4	TRBV28	ASSLLELTAERELF
TRBJ2-5	TRBV20-1	SARSRVETQY
TRBJ2-5	TRBV7-6	ASSLGGTRQETQY
TRBJ1-5	TRBV7-9	ASSLVPPDQGPQH
TRBJ1-5	TRBV20-1	SARGRTDFNQPQH
TRBJ2-1	TRBV6-6	ASSHRDGNEQF
TRBJ1-1	TRBV20-1	SANENTEAF
TRBJ2-1	TRBV12-3/TRBV12-4	ASSFEGGEQF
TRBJ2-5	TRBV7-6	ASSLGGSGQETQY
TRBJ1-5	TRBV6-1	ASSEGGLDQPQH
TRBJ2-6	TRBV7-2	AEPGLKGSGANVLT
TRBJ2-1	TRBV3-1	ASSRSETNNEQF
TRBJ2-7	TRBV7-2	ASVHLRGGLYEQY
TRBJ1-2	TRBV5-1	ASSSTANYGYT
TRBJ1-1	TRBV4-1	ASSHSVKNTEAF
TRBJ1-6	TRBV7-3	ASAYRGNSPLH
TRBJ2-1	TRBV19	ASSIVDEQF
TRBJ2-7	TRBV5-1	ASSGTTGPRQY
TRBJ1-2	TRBV5-5	ASSLAGAGAFYGYT
TRBJ1-1	TRBV12-3/TRBV12-4	ASRVGGGEAF